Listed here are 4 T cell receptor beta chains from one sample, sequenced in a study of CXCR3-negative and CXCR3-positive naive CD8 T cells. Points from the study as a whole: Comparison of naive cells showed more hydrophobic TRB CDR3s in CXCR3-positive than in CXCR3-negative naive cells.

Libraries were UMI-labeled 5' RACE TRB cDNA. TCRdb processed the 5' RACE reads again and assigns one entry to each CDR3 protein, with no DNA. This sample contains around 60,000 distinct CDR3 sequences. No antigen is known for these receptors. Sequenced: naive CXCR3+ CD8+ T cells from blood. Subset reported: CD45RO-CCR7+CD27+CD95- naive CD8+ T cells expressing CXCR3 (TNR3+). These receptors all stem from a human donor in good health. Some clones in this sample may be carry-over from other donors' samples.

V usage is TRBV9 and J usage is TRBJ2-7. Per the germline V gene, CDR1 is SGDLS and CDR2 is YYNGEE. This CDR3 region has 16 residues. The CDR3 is CASSVDGSDSTYEQYF.

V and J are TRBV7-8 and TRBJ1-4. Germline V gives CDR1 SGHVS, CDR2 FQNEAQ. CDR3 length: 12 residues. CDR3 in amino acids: CASSHSIEKLFF.

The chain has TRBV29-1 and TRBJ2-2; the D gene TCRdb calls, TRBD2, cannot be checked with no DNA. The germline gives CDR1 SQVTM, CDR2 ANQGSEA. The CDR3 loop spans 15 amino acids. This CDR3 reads CSVEEGQAGTGELFF.

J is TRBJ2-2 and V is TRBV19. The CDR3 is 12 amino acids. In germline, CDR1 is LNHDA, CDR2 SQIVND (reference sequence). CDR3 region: CASTQDTGELFF. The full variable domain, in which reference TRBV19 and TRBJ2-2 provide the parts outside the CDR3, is DGGITQSPKYLFRKEGQNVTLSCEQNLNHDAMYWYRQDPGQGLRLIYYSQIVNDFQKGDIAEGYSVSREKKESFPLTVTSAQKNPTAFYLCASTQDTGELFFGEGSRLTVL.